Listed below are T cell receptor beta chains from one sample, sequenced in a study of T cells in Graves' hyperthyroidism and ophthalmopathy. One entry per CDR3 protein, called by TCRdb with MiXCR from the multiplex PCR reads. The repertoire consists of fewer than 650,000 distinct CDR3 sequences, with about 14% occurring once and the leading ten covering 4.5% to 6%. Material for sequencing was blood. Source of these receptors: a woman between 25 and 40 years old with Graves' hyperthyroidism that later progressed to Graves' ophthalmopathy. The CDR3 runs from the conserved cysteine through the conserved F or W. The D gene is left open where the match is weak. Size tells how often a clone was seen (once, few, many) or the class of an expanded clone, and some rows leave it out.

DNA: TGTGCCAGCAGGCCCGGACAGGGGGTTTTGGAAGATGGTTACACCTTC; CDR3: CASRPGQGVLEDGYTF; V: TRBV5-6; J: TRBJ1-2; D: TRBD1; size: NA
DNA: TGTGCCATCAGTGAGTCGGGGAGCGTACATGGCTACACCTTC; CDR3: CAISESGSVHGYTF; V: TRBV10-3; J: TRBJ1-2; D: NA; size: many
DNA: TGCAGCGTTGAAGGAGAAGCCGGGGAGCTGTTTTTT; CDR3: CSVEGEAGELFF; V: TRBV29-1; J: TRBJ2-2; D: NA; size: NA
DNA: TGTGCCTGGACCTCTGCAGGGGGCCCCTACAATGAGCAGTTCTTC; CDR3: CAWTSAGGPYNEQFF; V: TRBV30; J: TRBJ2-1; D: TRBD1; size: few
DNA: TGTGCCAGCAGCCAGACCGAAGAGACCCAGTACTTC; CDR3: CASSQTEETQYF; V: TRBV11-2; J: TRBJ2-5; D: NA; size: many
DNA: TGTGCCACCAGCGACAGGGGGAAGTACGAGCAGTACTTC; CDR3: CATSDRGKYEQYF; V: TRBV24-1; J: TRBJ2-7; D: TRBD1; size: many
DNA: TGTGCCAGTAGTATCGGGGGGATAGCGGGAGGGCCTGATGAGCAGTTCTTC; CDR3: CASSIGGIAGGPDEQFF; V: TRBV19; J: TRBJ2-1; D: TRBD2; size: many
DNA: TGCGCCGGGAATCTTCCGGGACAGGGTGCGTGGGAGCAGTACTTC; CDR3: CAGNLPGQGAWEQYF; V: TRBV10-1; J: TRBJ2-7; D: TRBD1; size: few
DNA: TGTGCCAGCAGCCAAGAGGGGGAGGGCCAAGAGACCCAGTACTTC; CDR3: CASSQEGEGQETQYF; V: TRBV3-1; J: TRBJ2-5; D: TRBD2; size: many
DNA: TGTGCCAGCAGTGTTCCACGGGACAGGTTCCCCTCGGGGACTGAAGCTTTCTTT; CDR3: CASSVPRDRFPSGTEAFF; V: TRBV2; J: TRBJ1-1; D: TRBD1; size: many
DNA: TGTGCCAGCAGCCCTCGGACAGGGCGAGGCTACGAGCAGTACTTC; CDR3: CASSPRTGRGYEQYF; V: TRBV28; J: TRBJ2-7; D: TRBD1; size: many
DNA: TGTGCCAGCAGCGTAACGGTGGGAAACACCATATATTTT; CDR3: CASSVTVGNTIYF; V: TRBV9; J: TRBJ1-3; D: NA; size: few
DNA: TGTGCCTGGAGTAAAGGACAGGGGGCGATGGGTGACTACGAGCAGTACTTC; CDR3: CAWSKGQGAMGDYEQYF; V: TRBV30; J: TRBJ2-7; D: TRBD1; size: many
DNA: TGTGCCAGCAGCCAAGACGTCAGATTTGTAATGAACACTGAAGCTTTCTTT; CDR3: CASSQDVRFVMNTEAFF; V: TRBV4-2; J: TRBJ1-1; D: NA; size: NA
DNA: TGTGCCAGCAGCTTAGGAGGTGGTGAGGGGAGCACAGATACGCAGTATTTT; CDR3: CASSLGGGEGSTDTQYF; V: TRBV7-9; J: TRBJ2-3; D: NA; size: many
DNA: TGCAGTGCTAAACGGGACTTATCTTATGTTACGCAGTATTTT; CDR3: CSAKRDLSYVTQYF; V: TRBV20-1; J: TRBJ2-3; D: NA; size: NA
DNA: TGTGCCAGCAGTTTAGGAGCGTCCAATGAGCAGTTCTTC; CDR3: CASSLGASNEQFF; V: TRBV12-3/TRBV12-4; J: TRBJ2-1; D: NA; size: many
DNA: TGTGCCAGCAGCAAAGGAGCTGGACTAGCAGAACAGTACTTC; CDR3: CASSKGAGLAEQYF; V: TRBV14; J: TRBJ2-7; D: TRBD2; size: NA
DNA: TGTGCCAGCAGCCGCACGGGCGGGAGTAGTAATGAGCAGTTCTTC; CDR3: CASSRTGGSSNEQFF; V: TRBV14; J: TRBJ2-1; D: TRBD2; size: many
DNA: TGTGCCAGCAGCTTAGGGCAGGGGGGGCGAGAGACCCAGTACTTC; CDR3: CASSLGQGGRETQYF; V: TRBV11-2; J: TRBJ2-5; D: NA; size: many
DNA: TGCGCCAGCAGCCTACAGCGATTTTTATACGGGACACAGGACAACACCGGGGAGCTGTTTTTT; CDR3: CASSLQRFLYGTQDNTGELFF; V: TRBV5-1; J: TRBJ2-2; D: NA; size: NA
DNA: TGTGCCAGCTCACCGACTGACAGGGTTTACGAGCAGTACTTC; CDR3: CASSPTDRVYEQYF; V: TRBV18; J: TRBJ2-7; D: TRBD1; size: many
DNA: TGTGCCAGCAGTTCGGCAGGGGGGCAGCCCTACGAGCAGTACTTC; CDR3: CASSSAGGQPYEQYF; V: TRBV28; J: TRBJ2-7; D: NA; size: many
DNA: TGTGCCAGCAGCTCCCACCCCAATCAGCCCCAGCATTTT; CDR3: CASSSHPNQPQHF; V: TRBV7-2; J: TRBJ1-5; D: NA; size: many
DNA: TGTGCCGGCAGCTACCGGGACAGTGGCCAGCCCCAGCATTTT; CDR3: CAGSYRDSGQPQHF; V: TRBV3-1; J: TRBJ1-5; D: TRBD1; size: NA
DNA: TGTGCCAGCAGCGTATCTACAGGGCTCGAAAAGGCCGGGGAGCTGTTTTTT; CDR3: CASSVSTGLEKAGELFF; V: TRBV9; J: TRBJ2-2; D: NA; size: many
DNA: TGTGCCATCAGTGACCCCTCGGACGGATCTAGCACAGATACGCAGTATTTT; CDR3: CAISDPSDGSSTDTQYF; V: TRBV10-3; J: TRBJ2-3; D: NA; size: NA
DNA: TGTGCCAGCAGTTTATCGGAGGCCGGACGGACGGGAACTAATGAAAAACTGTTTTTT; CDR3: CASSLSEAGRTGTNEKLFF; V: TRBV27; J: TRBJ1-4; D: NA; size: many
DNA: TGCAGCGTTTGGTACCAGCAAGAGACCCAGTACTTC; CDR3: CSVWYQQETQYF; V: TRBV29-1; J: TRBJ2-5; D: NA; size: NA
DNA: TGTGCCAGCAGCGTTTCTGGGGCGACTAATGAAAAACTGTTTTTT; CDR3: CASSVSGATNEKLFF; V: TRBV9; J: TRBJ1-4; D: NA; size: NA
DNA: TGTGCCACCAGTGATCCGGGACTAGTTTCCGCTGAGCAGTTCTTC; CDR3: CATSDPGLVSAEQFF; V: TRBV24-1; J: TRBJ2-1; D: TRBD2; size: many
DNA: TGTGCCAGCAGCCAAGATTTGACAGGAACCTCCTACAATGAGCAGTTCTTC; CDR3: CASSQDLTGTSYNEQFF; V: TRBV3-1; J: TRBJ2-1; D: NA; size: few
DNA: TGTGCCAGCTCACCACCGGGACCCACCGGGGAGCTGTTTTTT; CDR3: CASSPPGPTGELFF; V: TRBV18; J: TRBJ2-2; D: NA; size: many
DNA: TGTGCCAGCAGTTTAGGGGGACAGGGGACCAATGAGCAGTTCTTC; CDR3: CASSLGGQGTNEQFF; V: TRBV27; J: TRBJ2-1; D: TRBD1; size: many
DNA: TGTGCCAGCAGCCTGGGACAGGGGGGGGCTTTCTTT; CDR3: CASSLGQGGAFF; V: TRBV5-4; J: TRBJ1-1; D: TRBD1; size: few
DNA: TGCAGTGCTAGGGGATGGAGGGAGGAGGGTCCGTCCGGGGAGCTGTTTTTT; CDR3: CSARGWREEGPSGELFF; V: TRBV20-1; J: TRBJ2-2; D: NA; size: few
DNA: TGTGCCATCAGTAGTCGGGGAGCTTCAACCTATGGCTACACCTTC; CDR3: CAISSRGASTYGYTF; V: TRBV10-3; J: TRBJ1-2; D: NA; size: few
DNA: TGCAGTGCCGGTGGTTCGGCGCGCAATCAGCCCCAGCATTTT; CDR3: CSAGGSARNQPQHF; V: TRBV20-1; J: TRBJ1-5; D: NA; size: many
DNA: TGCGCCAGCAGCCTCCCTGTACTAGCGGGGTCCTACGAGCAGTACTTC; CDR3: CASSLPVLAGSYEQYF; V: TRBV5-1; J: TRBJ2-7; D: TRBD2; size: many
DNA: TGTGCCAGCAGTTACCCCTTCTCTAGCGGAGGGGGAGAGACCCAGTACTTC; CDR3: CASSYPFSSGGGETQYF; V: TRBV6-2/TRBV6-3; J: TRBJ2-5; D: NA; size: many
DNA: TGTGCCAGCAGTTTAGGACAGGGGGCCTATGGCTACACCTTC; CDR3: CASSLGQGAYGYTF; V: TRBV12-3/TRBV12-4; J: TRBJ1-2; D: TRBD1; size: many
DNA: TGTGCCAGCAGTTGGCAGGGAGGACAGCCCCAGCATTTT; CDR3: CASSWQGGQPQHF; V: TRBV12-3/TRBV12-4; J: TRBJ1-5; D: NA; size: many